A single TCR beta chain is shown here with its context. Profiled with immunoSEQ multiplex PCR; TCRdb holds only in-frame clones, not every one. The data show fewer than 200,000 clones, 88% seen once. This specimen belongs to a study of blood T cell repertoires in COVID-19. Germline CDR1 and CDR2: LGHDT and YNNKEL (reference sequence). This CDR3 contains 13 residues. With 6 bases removed from V and 8 bases from J, the gap between germline ends came to 14 bases. Specimen: peripheral blood. The sequence was collected from a man between 60 and 75 years old with acute or convalescent COVID-19. The chain employs TRBV3-1 (or the pseudogene TRBV3-2) and TRBJ2-1; possible D gene TRBD1, 5 bases. CDR3 residues: CASSLTQGDEQFF. In DNA, the CDR3 is TGTGCCAGCAGTCTCACCCAGGGCGATGAGCAGTTCTTC.